Only a few counts were recorded for the clone carrying this T cell receptor (beta chain). V was cut by 5 bases and J by 4 bases, with 14 bases left in between. The CDR3 extends over 15 amino acids. The germline V gene encodes CDR1 MNHEY and CDR2 SVGAGI. The PCR employed 60 Vbeta primers together with 13 Jbeta primers. TCRdb's copy holds only in-frame clones and misses some; the assay was immunoSEQ multiplex PCR. The sample consists of approximately 210,000 clones, around 75% of them appearing once. These data come from a study of cytomegalovirus exposure and HLA in healthy donors. The V gene is TRBV6-5, the J gene TRBJ2-2; D possibly corresponds to TRBD2 (6 bases). This sequence was found in a woman aged 45-59 years in good health and CMV-seronegative. The sequencing input was PBMCs. CDR3 in DNA: TGTGCCAGCAGTCCATGGGGGGTTACCACCGGGGAGCTGTTTTTT. Protein: CASSPWGVTTGELFF.